Listed below are T cell receptor beta chains from one sample, sequenced in a study of T cells in Graves' hyperthyroidism and ophthalmopathy. TCRdb reprocessed the multiplex PCR reads via MiXCR and lists one record per CDR3 protein. The sample records some 500,000 distinct CDR3 sequences, over 13% being singletons. The material sequenced was blood. The receptors shown here come from a woman aged 18-29 years with Graves' hyperthyroidism. Both conserved end residues are part of each CDR3. Each record gives: D gene, J gene, V gene, clone size, CDR3 DNA, CDR3 protein. A D gene is named only where the DNA matches it firmly. Size values are once, few and many counts, or a class for expanded clones, and some rows have none.

>NA|TRBJ1-1|TRBV9|NA
TGTGCCAGCAGCGTAGGGGGAGGGATGAGACCTGAAGCTTTCTTT
CASSVGGGMRPEAFF
>TRBD1|TRBJ2-1|TRBV2|many
TGTGCCACCGGGACAGACTACAATGAGCAGTTCTTC
CATGTDYNEQFF
>NA|TRBJ2-7|TRBV3-1|many
TGTGCCAGCGGAGGATACGAGCAGTACTTC
CASGGYEQYF
>TRBD2|TRBJ2-1|TRBV6-2/TRBV6-3|NA
TGTGCCAGTTTAGCGGGAGACAATGAGCAGTTCTTC
CASLAGDNEQFF
>TRBD2|TRBJ2-1|TRBV5-8|NA
TGTGCCAGCAGCTTGGTGTGGGAGACTAGCGCCTGGAGCTCCTACAATGAGCAGTTCTTC
CASSLVWETSAWSSYNEQFF
>NA|TRBJ1-3|TRBV28|few
TGTGCCAGCAGTTTACCCCGCGGAAACACCATATATTTT
CASSLPRGNTIYF
>NA|TRBJ1-5|TRBV19|many
TGTGCCAGTAGTATAATCGGTCAAAGCAATCAGCCCCAGCATTTT
CASSIIGQSNQPQHF
>TRBD1|TRBJ1-1|TRBV9|few
TGTGCCATCAGCGGGTCCCGGACAGGACCCACTGAAGCTTTCTTT
CAISGSRTGPTEAFF
>NA|TRBJ2-1|TRBV24-1|many
TGTGCCACCAGTGATGGGTCTTCGTCCTACAATGAGCAGTTCTTC
CATSDGSSSYNEQFF
>TRBD2|TRBJ2-2|TRBV10-3|many
TGTGCCATCAGTGAACCTGAACCTAGCGGGAGGGCTGAATGGGATCCCGGGGAGCTGTTTTTT
CAISEPEPSGRAEWDPGELFF
>NA|TRBJ1-5|TRBV27|many
TGTGCCAGCAGCCCTAAACAGGGTCAGCCCCAGCATTTT
CASSPKQGQPQHF
>NA|TRBJ1-1|TRBV12-3/TRBV12-4|many
TGTGCCAGCAGTTCACTATCAGGGGTGCCTGAAGCTTTCTTT
CASSSLSGVPEAFF
>TRBD1|TRBJ2-1|TRBV24-1|many
TGTGCCACCAGTGGCGTACAGGGGGCCTCGGTCGTCGGGAGCAATGAGCAGTTCTTC
CATSGVQGASVVGSNEQFF
>NA|TRBJ1-1|TRBV3-1|many
TGTGCCAGCAGCCAACCTGACAGGTCGAACACTGAAGCTTTCTTT
CASSQPDRSNTEAFF
>TRBD1|TRBJ1-5|TRBV9|NA
TGTGCCAGCAGCCTGACCGGACAGGGGCATCAGCCCCAGCATTTT
CASSLTGQGHQPQHF
>TRBD2|TRBJ2-1|TRBV10-3|many
TGTGCCATCAGTCCAGCGGGAGCCTCAAATGAGCAGTTCTTC
CAISPAGASNEQFF
>NA|TRBJ2-3|TRBV7-8|many
TGTGCCAGCAGCTTAGGGCGAGTGGGTGATACGCAGTATTTT
CASSLGRVGDTQYF
>NA|TRBJ1-1|TRBV6-1|many
TGTGCCAGCAGCGATGGGCAGGGAGACACTGAAGCTTTCTTT
CASSDGQGDTEAFF
>TRBD2|TRBJ2-3|TRBV7-6|NA
TGTGCCAGCAGCTTCCCTAGCGGGAGGGGAACAGATACGCAGTATTTT
CASSFPSGRGTDTQYF
>NA|TRBJ1-3|TRBV18|few
TGTGCCAGCTCACCATCTCGGGAGTTGGGTGGAAACACCATATATTTT
CASSPSRELGGNTIYF
>NA|TRBJ2-4|TRBV11-3|few
TGTGCCAGCAGCTCCCCAGGGTTAGCGGCCAAAAACATTCAGTACTTC
CASSSPGLAAKNIQYF
>NA|TRBJ2-2|TRBV9|NA
TGTGCCAGCAGCGTAGCGGCCAACACCGGGGAGCTGTTTTTT
CASSVAANTGELFF
>NA|TRBJ1-2|TRBV6-1|many
TGTGCCAGCAGTGAATACAGTGGTGGCTACACCTTC
CASSEYSGGYTF
>TRBD2|TRBJ2-1|TRBV7-3|NA
TGTGCCAGCAGCCGAGCGGGGGCTCATGAGCAGTTCTTC
CASSRAGAHEQFF
>TRBD2|TRBJ2-3|TRBV7-3|many
TGTGCCAGCAGCCCGGGGGGCGGGAGGGGATTCACAGATACGCAGTATTTT
CASSPGGGRGFTDTQYF
>NA|TRBJ1-1|TRBV12-3/TRBV12-4|NA
TGTGCCAGCAGTCTAGGGGGGCGGGATGAAGCTTTCTTT
CASSLGGRDEAFF
>NA|TRBJ1-2|TRBV20-1|many
TGCAGTGCTAGAGATCGTCCAGGGTATAACTATGGCTACACCTTC
CSARDRPGYNYGYTF
>TRBD2|TRBJ2-3|TRBV10-3|many
TGTGCCATCAGTGGGCGAGCGGGAGAAACAGATACGCAGTATTTT
CAISGRAGETDTQYF
>NA|TRBJ2-3|TRBV27|many
TGTGCCAGCAGTCCCCAGCCAACACGGACAGATACGCAGTATTTT
CASSPQPTRTDTQYF
>NA|TRBJ2-2|TRBV2|few
TGTGCCAGCAGCAGGGGGGTCCGGGAGCTGTTTTTT
CASSRGVRELFF
>TRBD2|TRBJ2-1|TRBV5-1|many
TGCGCCAGCAGCTTGGTGGGACTACGATGGGAATACAATGAGCAGTTCTTC
CASSLVGLRWEYNEQFF
>TRBD1|TRBJ2-5|TRBV19|many
TGTGCCAGTAGCGAGCCCGGGACAGAAGCAGAGACCCAGTACTTC
CASSEPGTEAETQYF
>TRBD2|TRBJ2-5|TRBV29-1|NA
TGCAGCGTTGACCCCTTCGGGGGGGAGACCCAGTACTTC
CSVDPFGGETQYF
>TRBD2|TRBJ2-7|TRBV29-1|few
TGCAACGTGGCCGGGACTAGGGGGTACGAGCAGTACTTC
CNVAGTRGYEQYF
>NA|TRBJ1-4|TRBV29-1|NA
TGCAGCGTTAGTCTGGGAACAACTAATGAAAAACTGTTTTTT
CSVSLGTTNEKLFF
>NA|TRBJ2-3|TRBV20-1|NA
TGCAGTGGGGCGGGGTCCCGAACCTTGGATACGCAGTATTTT
CSGAGSRTLDTQYF
>NA|TRBJ1-1|TRBV5-1|NA
TGCGCCAGCAGCTCAACAGGGTCTTCTGAAGCTTTCTTT
CASSSTGSSEAFF
>TRBD2|TRBJ2-7|TRBV20-1|few
TGCAGTGCTAGAGTCGAATCTAGCGGGAGCTGGGGCGAGCAGTACTTC
CSARVESSGSWGEQYF
>NA|TRBJ2-5|TRBV7-2|NA
TGTGCCAGCAGCTTGCCGAGTCAAGAGACCCAGTACTTC
CASSLPSQETQYF
>NA|TRBJ2-1|TRBV20-1|many
TGCAGTGCTAGAGATGGCACGCTTGGAACATGGGGTGAGCAGTTCTTC
CSARDGTLGTWGEQFF
>NA|TRBJ2-1|TRBV30|many
TGTGCCTGGAGTGTAGGACCCAGGAGTGAGCAGTTCTTC
CAWSVGPRSEQFF
>NA|TRBJ1-5|TRBV7-9|NA
TGTGCCAGCAGCTTAGCGAGGGGGACGGGCCAGCCCCAGCATTTT
CASSLARGTGQPQHF
>NA|TRBJ2-5|TRBV2|NA
TGTGCCAGCAGTGGTCAGGGGATGCGAGAGACCCAGTACTTC
CASSGQGMRETQYF
>TRBD2|TRBJ2-3|TRBV18|NA
TGTGCCAGCTCACGAGGGACTAGCGGGAGCACGACAGATACGCAGTATTTT
CASSRGTSGSTTDTQYF
>TRBD2|TRBJ2-3|TRBV20-1|few
TGCAGTGCTAGATCAGTAGCGGGAGGGGGGGGAGATACGCAGTATTTT
CSARSVAGGGGDTQYF
>TRBD2|TRBJ2-1|TRBV7-8|NA
TGTGCCAGCAGCTCCAGGACTAGCGGGATGGTCCGGGCCCCGTTCTTC
CASSSRTSGMVRAPFF
>NA|TRBJ1-2|TRBV12-3/TRBV12-4|few
TGTGCCAGCAGGTCCACCGGGACACCTACTAACTATGGCTACACCTTC
CASRSTGTPTNYGYTF
>NA|TRBJ1-2|TRBV10-3|many
TGTGCCATCAGTGTTAGTGGACGGTATGGCTACACCTTC
CAISVSGRYGYTF
>NA|TRBJ1-2|TRBV12-3/TRBV12-4|many
TGTGCCAGCAGCTCTCCTGGGGCCTATGGCTACACCTTC
CASSSPGAYGYTF
>TRBD1|TRBJ2-1|TRBV15|many
TGTGCCACCAGCAGAGTAGGGGGCTCAGACAATGAGCAGTTCTTC
CATSRVGGSDNEQFF
>TRBD1|TRBJ1-2|TRBV5-1|NA
TGCGCCAGCAGCAGGGACAGGGGAGATTTCTATGGCTACACCTTC
CASSRDRGDFYGYTF